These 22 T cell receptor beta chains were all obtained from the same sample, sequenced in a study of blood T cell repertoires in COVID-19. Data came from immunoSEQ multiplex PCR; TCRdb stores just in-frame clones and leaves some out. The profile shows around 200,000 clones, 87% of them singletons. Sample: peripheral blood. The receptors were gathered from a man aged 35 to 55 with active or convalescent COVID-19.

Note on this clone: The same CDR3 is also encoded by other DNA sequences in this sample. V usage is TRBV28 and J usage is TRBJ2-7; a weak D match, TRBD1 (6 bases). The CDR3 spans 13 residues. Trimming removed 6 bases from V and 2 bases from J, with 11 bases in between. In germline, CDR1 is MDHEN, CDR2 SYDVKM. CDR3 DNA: TGTGCCAGCAGCCTCAGGGGAACCTACGAGCAGTACTTC. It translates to CASSLRGTYEQYF.

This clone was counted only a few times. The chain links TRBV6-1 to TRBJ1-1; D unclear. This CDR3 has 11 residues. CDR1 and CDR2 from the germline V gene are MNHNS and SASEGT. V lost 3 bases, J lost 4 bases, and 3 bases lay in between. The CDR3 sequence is CASSDITEAFF. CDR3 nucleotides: TGTGCCAGCAGTGACATCACTGAAGCTTTCTTT.

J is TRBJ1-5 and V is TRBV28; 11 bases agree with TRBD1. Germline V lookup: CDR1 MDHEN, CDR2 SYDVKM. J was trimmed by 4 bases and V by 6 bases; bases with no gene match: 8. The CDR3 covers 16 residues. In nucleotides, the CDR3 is TGTGCCAGCAGGCTCTTCGGGACAGGGGGTAATCAGCCCCAGCATTTT. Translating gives CASRLFGTGGNQPQHF.

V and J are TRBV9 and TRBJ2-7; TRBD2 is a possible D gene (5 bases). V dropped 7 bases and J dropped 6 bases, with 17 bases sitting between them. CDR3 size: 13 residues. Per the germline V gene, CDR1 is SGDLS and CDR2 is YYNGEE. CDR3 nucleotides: TGTGCCAGCGCGTCAAACCGGGAAGGCGAGCAGTACTTC. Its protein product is CASASNREGEQYF.

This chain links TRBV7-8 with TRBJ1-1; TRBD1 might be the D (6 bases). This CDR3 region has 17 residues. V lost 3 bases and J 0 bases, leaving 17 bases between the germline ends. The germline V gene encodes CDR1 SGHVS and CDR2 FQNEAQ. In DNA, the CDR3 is TGTGCCAGCAGCTTTAGATTTGGGTGGGACATGAACACTGAAGCTTTCTTT. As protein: CASSFRFGWDMNTEAFF.

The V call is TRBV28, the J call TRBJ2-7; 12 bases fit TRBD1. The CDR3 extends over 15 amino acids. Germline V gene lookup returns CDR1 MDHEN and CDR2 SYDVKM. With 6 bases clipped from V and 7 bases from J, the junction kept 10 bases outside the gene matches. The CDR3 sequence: CASRSPGTGGREQYF. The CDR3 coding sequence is TGTGCCAGCAGGTCCCCCGGGACAGGGGGCAGGGAGCAGTACTTC.

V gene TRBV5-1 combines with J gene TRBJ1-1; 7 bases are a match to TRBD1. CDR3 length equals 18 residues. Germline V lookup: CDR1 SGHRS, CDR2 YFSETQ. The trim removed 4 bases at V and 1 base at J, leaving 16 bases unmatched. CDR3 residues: CASSGGIIRQGRNTEAFF. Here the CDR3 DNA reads TGCGCCAGCAGCGGCGGGATTATACGACAGGGTAGGAACACTGAAGCTTTCTTT.

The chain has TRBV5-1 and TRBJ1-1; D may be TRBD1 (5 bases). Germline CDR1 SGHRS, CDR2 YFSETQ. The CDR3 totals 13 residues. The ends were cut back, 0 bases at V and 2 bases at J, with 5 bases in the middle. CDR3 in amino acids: CASSLGTNTEAFF. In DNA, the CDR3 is TGCGCCAGCAGCTTGGGGACAAACACTGAAGCTTTCTTT.

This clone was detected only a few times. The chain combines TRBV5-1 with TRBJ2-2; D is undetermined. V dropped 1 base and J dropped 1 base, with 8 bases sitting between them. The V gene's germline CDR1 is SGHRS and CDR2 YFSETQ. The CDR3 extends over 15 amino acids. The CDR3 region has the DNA TGCGCCAGCAGCTTGAAGCTTAGGAACACCGGGGAGCTGTTTTTT. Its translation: CASSLKLRNTGELFF.

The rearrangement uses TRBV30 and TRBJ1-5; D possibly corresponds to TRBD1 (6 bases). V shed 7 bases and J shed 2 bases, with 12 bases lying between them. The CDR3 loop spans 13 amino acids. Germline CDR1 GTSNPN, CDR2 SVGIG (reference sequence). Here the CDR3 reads CASGGLGNQPQHF. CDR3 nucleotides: TGTGCCTCGGGGGGGCTGGGCAATCAGCCCCAGCATTTT.

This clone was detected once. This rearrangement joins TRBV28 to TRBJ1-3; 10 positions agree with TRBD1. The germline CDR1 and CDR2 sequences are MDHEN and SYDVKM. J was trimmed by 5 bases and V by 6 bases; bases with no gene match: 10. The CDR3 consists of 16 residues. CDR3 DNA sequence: TGTGCCAGCAGAACTCCGGGACAGGGGTTTCGAAACACCATATATTTT. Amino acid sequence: CASRTPGQGFRNTIYF.

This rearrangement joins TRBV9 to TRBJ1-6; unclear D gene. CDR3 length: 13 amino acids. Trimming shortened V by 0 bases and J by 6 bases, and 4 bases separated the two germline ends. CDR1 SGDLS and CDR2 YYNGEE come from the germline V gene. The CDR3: CASSVGANSPLHF. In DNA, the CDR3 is TGTGCCAGCAGCGTAGGAGCTAATTCACCCCTCCACTTT.

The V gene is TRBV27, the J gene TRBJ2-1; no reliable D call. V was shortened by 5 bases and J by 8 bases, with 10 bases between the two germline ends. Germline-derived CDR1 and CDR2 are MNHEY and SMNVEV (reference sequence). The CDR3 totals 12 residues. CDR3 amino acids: CASSLHRDEQFF. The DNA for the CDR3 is TGTGCCAGCAGTCTACACCGGGATGAGCAGTTCTTC.

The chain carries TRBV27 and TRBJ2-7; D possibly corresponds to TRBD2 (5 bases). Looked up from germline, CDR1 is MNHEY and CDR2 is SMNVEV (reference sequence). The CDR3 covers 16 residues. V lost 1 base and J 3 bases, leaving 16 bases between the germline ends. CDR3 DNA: TGTGCCAGCAGTTTATTTGGAAACGGGGTGAGCTACGAGCAGTACTTC. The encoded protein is CASSLFGNGVSYEQYF.

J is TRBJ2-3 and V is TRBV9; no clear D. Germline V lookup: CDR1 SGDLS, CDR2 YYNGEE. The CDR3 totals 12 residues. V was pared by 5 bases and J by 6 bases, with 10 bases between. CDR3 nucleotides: TGTGCCAGCAGTCGAGTCGGGGATACGCAGTATTTT. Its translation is CASSRVGDTQYF.

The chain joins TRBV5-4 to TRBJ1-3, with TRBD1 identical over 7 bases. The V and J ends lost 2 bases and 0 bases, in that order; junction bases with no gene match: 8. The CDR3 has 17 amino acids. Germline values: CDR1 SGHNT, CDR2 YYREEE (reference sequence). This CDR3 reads CASSFGGQRSSGNTIYF. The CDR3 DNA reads TGTGCCAGCAGCTTTGGGGGACAGCGTAGCTCTGGAAACACCATATATTTT. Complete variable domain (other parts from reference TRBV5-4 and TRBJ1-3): ETGVTQSPTHLIKTRGQQVTLRCSSQSGHNTVSWYQQALGQGPQFIFQYYREEENGRGNFPPRFSGLQFPNYSSELNVNALELDDSALYLCASSFGGQRSSGNTIYFGEGSWLTVV.

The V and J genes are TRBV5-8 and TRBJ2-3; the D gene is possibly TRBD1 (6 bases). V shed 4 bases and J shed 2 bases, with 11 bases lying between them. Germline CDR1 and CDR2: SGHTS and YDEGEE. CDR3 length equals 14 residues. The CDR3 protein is CASSTGTNTDTQYF. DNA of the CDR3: TGTGCCAGCAGCACGGGGACAAACACAGATACGCAGTATTTT.

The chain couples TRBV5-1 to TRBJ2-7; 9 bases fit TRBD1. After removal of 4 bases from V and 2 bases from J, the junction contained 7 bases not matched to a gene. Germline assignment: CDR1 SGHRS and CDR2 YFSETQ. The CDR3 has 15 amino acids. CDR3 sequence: CASSRLGQGPYEQYF. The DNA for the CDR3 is TGCGCCAGCAGCCGCTTGGGACAGGGCCCCTACGAGCAGTACTTC.

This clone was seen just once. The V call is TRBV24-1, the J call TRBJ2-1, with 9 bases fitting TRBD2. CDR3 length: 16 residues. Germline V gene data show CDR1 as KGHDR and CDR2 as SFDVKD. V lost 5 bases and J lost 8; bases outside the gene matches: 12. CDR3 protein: CATSAPGRGGIDEQFF. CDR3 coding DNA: TGTGCCACCAGTGCTCCTGGGCGGGGGGGCATCGATGAGCAGTTCTTC.

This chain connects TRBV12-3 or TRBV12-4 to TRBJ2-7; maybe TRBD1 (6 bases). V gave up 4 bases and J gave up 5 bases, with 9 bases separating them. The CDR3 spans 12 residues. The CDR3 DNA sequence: TGTGCCAGCAGTTCATGGACAGACGAGCAGTACTTC. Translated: CASSSWTDEQYF.

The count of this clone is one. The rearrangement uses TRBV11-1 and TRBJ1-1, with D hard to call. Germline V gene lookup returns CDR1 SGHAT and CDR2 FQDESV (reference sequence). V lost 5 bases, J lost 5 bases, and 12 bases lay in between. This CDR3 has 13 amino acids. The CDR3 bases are TGTGCCAGCAGCCGGGAGGGTCTAACTGAAGCTTTCTTT. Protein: CASSREGLTEAFF.

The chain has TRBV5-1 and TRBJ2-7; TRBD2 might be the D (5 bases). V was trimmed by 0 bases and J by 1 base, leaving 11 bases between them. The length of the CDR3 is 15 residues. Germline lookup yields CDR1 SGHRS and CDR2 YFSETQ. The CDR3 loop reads CASSLVGVLSYEQYF. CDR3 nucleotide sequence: TGCGCCAGCAGCTTGGTCGGGGTTTTGTCCTACGAGCAGTACTTC.